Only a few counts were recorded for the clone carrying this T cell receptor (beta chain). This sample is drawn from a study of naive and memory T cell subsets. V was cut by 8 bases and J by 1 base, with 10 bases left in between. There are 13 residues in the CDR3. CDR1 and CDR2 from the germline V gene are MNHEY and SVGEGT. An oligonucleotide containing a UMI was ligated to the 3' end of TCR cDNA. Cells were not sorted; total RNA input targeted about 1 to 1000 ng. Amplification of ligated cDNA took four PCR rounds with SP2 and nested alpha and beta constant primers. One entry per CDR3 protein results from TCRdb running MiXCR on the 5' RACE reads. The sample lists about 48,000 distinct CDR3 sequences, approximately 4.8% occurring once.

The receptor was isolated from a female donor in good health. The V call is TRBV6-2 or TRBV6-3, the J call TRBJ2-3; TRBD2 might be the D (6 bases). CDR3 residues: CASGAGRTDTQYF. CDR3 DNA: TGTGCCAGCGGGGCGGGGCGCACAGATACGCAGTATTTT.